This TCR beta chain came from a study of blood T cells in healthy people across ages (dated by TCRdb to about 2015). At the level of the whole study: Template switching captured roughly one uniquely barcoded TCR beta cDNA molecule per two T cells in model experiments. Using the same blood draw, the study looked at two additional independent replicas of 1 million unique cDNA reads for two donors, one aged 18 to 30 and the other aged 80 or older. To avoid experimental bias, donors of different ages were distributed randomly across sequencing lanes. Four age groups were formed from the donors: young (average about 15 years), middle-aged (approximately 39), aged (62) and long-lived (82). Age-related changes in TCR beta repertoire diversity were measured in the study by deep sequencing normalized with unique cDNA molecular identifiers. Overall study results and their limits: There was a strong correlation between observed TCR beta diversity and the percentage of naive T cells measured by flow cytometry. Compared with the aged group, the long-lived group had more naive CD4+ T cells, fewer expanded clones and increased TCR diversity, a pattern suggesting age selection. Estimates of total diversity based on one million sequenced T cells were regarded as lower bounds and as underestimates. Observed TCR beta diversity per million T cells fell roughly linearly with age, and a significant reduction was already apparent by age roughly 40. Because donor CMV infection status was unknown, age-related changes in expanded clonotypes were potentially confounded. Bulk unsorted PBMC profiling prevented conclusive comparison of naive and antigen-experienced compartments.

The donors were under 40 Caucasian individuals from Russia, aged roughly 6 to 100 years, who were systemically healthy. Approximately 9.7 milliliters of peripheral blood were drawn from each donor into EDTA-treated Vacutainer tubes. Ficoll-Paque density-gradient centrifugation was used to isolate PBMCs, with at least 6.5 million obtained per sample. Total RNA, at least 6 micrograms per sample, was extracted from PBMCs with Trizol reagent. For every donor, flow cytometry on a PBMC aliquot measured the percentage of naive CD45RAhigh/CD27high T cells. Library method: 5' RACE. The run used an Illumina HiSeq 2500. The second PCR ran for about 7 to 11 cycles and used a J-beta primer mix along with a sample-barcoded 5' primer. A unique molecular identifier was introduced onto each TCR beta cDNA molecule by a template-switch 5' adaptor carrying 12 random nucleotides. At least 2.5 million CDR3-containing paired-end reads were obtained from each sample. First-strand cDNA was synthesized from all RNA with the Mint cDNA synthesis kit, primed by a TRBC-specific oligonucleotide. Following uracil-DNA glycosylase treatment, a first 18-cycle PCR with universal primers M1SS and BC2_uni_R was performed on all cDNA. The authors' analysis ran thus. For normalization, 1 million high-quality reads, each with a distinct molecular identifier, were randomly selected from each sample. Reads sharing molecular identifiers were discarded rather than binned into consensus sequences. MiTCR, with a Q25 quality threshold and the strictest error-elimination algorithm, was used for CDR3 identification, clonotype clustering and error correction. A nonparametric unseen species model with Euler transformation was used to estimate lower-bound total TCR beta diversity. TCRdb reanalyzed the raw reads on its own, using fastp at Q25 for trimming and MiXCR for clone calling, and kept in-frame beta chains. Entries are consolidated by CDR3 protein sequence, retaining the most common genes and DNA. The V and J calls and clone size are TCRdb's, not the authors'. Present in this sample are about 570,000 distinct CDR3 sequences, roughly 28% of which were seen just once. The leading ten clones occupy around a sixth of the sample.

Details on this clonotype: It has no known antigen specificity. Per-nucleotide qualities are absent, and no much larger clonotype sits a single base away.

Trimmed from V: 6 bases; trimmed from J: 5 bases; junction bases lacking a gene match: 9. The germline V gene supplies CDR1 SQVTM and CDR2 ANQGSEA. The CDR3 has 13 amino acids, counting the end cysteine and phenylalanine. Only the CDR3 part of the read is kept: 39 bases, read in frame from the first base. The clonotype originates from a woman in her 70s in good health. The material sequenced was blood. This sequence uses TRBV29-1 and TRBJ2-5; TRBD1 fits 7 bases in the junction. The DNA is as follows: TGCAGCGTACGGACAGGCCACGGGGAGACCCAGTACTTC. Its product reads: CSVRTGHGETQYF.